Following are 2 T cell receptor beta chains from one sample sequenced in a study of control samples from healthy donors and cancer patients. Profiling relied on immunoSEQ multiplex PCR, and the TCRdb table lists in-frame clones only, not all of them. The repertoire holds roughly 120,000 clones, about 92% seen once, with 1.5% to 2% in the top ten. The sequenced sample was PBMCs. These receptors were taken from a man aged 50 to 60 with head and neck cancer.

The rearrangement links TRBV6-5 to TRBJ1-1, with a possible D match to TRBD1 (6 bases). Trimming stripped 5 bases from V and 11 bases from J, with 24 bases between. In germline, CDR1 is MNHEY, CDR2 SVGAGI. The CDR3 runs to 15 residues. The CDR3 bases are TGTGCCAGCAGTCGCTCAGGCCAGATGGGGGCTCGGGCTTTCTTT. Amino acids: CASSRSGQMGARAFF.

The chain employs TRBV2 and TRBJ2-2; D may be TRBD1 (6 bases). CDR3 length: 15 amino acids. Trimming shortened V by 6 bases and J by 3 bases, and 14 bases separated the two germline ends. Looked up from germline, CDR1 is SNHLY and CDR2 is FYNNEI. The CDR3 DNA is TGTGCCAGCAGGGGGGTACAGGGCGACACCGGGGAGCTGTTTTTT. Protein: CASRGVQGDTGELFF. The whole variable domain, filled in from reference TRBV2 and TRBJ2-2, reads EPEVTQTPSHQVTQMGQEVILRCVPISNHLYFYWYRQILGQKVEFLVSFYNNEISEKSEIFDDQFSVERPDGSNFTLKIRSTKLEDSAMYFCASRGVQGDTGELFFGEGSRLTVL.